These 9 T cell receptor beta chains were sequenced from one sample in a study of shared clonotypes between healthy human individuals. Naive CD8 cells were CD45RO-negative, positively selected for CCR7, excluding terminally differentiated effector memory CD45RA+ cells. Using immunoSEQ multiplex PCR, the repertoire was profiled, and TCRdb retains in-frame clones only, with some absent. The sample gives roughly 770,000 clones, about 97% of which show up once; about 0.21% is in the top ten. The source material was naive CD8+ T cells sorted from blood. Receptors were obtained from a man younger than 45 in good health.

This clone was observed a single time. CDR3 protein: CASSAWPKGQRGYGYTF. CDR3 sequence (DNA): TGCGCCAGCAGCGCATGGCCCAAGGGACAGAGGGGCTATGGCTACACCTTC. V gene TRBV5-1 combines with J gene TRBJ1-2; 7 bases line up with TRBD1. Germline trimming cut 4 bases from V and 4 bases from J; bases unmatched to any gene: 16. Germline assignment: CDR1 SGHRS and CDR2 YFSETQ. The CDR3 is made up of 17 amino acids.

Only one count was recorded for this clone. The chain couples TRBV5-1 to TRBJ2-5; TRBD1 matches 8 bases. J gave up 5 bases and V 6 bases, and 12 bases lay outside the gene matches. The CDR3 has 15 amino acids. Germline-derived CDR1 and CDR2 are SGHRS and YFSETQ. CDR3 loop: CASTLDRGWAETQYF. In DNA form, the CDR3 reads TGCGCCAGCACCCTCGACAGGGGATGGGCTGAGACCCAGTACTTC. Together with reference TRBV5-1 and TRBJ2-5, the CDR3 gives the full variable domain: KAGVTQTPRYLIKTRGQQVTLSCSPISGHRSVSWYQQTPGQGLQFLFEYFSETQRNKGNFPGRFSGRQFSNSRSEMNVSTLELGDSALYLCASTLDRGWAETQYFGPGTRLLVL.

This clone came up a few times. The CDR3 loop reads CASSPTGNSNQPQHF. CDR3 sequence (DNA): TGTGCCAGCAGTCCCACAGGGAACAGCAATCAGCCCCAGCATTTT. The chain links TRBV6-5 to TRBJ1-5, with D maybe TRBD1 (6 bases). CDR3 size: 15 residues. Germline V CDR1 and CDR2: MNHEY, SVGAGI. Trimming pared 5 bases from V and 1 base from J, leaving 12 bases between.

This clone was recorded a few times. This chain uses TRBV11-2 with TRBJ2-1; D unclear. The CDR3 loop spans 11 amino acids. The V gene's germline CDR1 is SGHAT and CDR2 FQNNGV. Trimming took off 3 bases at V and 5 bases at J, with 2 bases between the two ends. CDR3 protein: CASSLNNEQFF. Written as DNA, the CDR3 is TGTGCCAGCAGCTTGAACAATGAGCAGTTCTTC.

The CDR3 protein is CASTEEDGPYGYTF. The CDR3 DNA sequence: TGTGCCAGCACCGAGGAGGACGGCCCGTATGGCTACACCTTC. V and J are TRBV2 and TRBJ1-2; D remains unclear. Germline CDR1 is SNHLY and CDR2 is FYNNEI. The CDR3 contains 14 residues. V lost 7 bases to trimming and J lost 5 bases, with 17 bases between them.

Concerning this clone itself: The same CDR3 arises from other DNA sequences in this sample as well. The V call is TRBV6-5, the J call TRBJ1-1, with no clear D. CDR1 is MNHEY, CDR2 SVGAGI, per germline. There are 11 residues in the CDR3. Deletions cut 6 bases from V and 4 bases from J, with 6 bases between. CDR3 region: CASSLGTEAFF. As DNA, the CDR3 is TGTGCCAGCAGCCTTGGCACTGAAGCTTTCTTT.

The V and J genes are TRBV29-1 and TRBJ1-1; D ambiguous. The CDR3 contains 11 residues. Germline assignment: CDR1 SQVTM and CDR2 ANQGSEA. Trimming left V 2 bases short and J 11 bases short, with 12 bases between. The chain's CDR3 is CSVEREHKAFF. CDR3 DNA: TGCAGCGTTGAACGGGAGCATAAGGCTTTCTTT.

V usage is TRBV14 and J usage is TRBJ2-1; 9 nucleotides line up with TRBD2. The germline CDR1 and CDR2 sequences are SGHDN and FVKESK. The CDR3 extends over 20 amino acids. J lost 0 bases, V lost 4 bases, and 16 bases had no gene match. The CDR3 here is CASSPSIILAGSSSYNEQFF. The CDR3 DNA sequence: TGTGCCAGCAGCCCAAGTATTATCCTAGCGGGATCGAGCTCCTACAATGAGCAGTTCTTC.

This sequence joins TRBV9 and TRBJ1-1, with D tentatively TRBD1 (5 bases). The CDR3 loop spans 16 amino acids. CDR1 is SGDLS, CDR2 YYNGEE, per germline. Trimming removed 0 bases from V and 1 base from J, with 13 bases in between. CDR3 DNA: TGTGCCAGCAGCGTAGGATTGGGGGGAGCGAACACTGAAGCTTTCTTT. This translates into CASSVGLGGANTEAFF.